The source of this TCR beta chain is a study of blood T cell repertoires in COVID-19. As for the study in general: PBMCs, B-cell-depleted T cells, or T cells were the source of the cDNA or gDNA that made up the material.

The data were produced by immunoSEQ multiplex PCR, yet TCRdb's version contains in-frame clones alone and is incomplete. In the table there are about 310,000 clones, approximately 88% of which are singletons. This CDR3 contains 13 residues. Germline-derived CDR1 and CDR2 are SGHAT and FQDESV (reference sequence). V was trimmed by 5 bases and J by 1 base, leaving 8 bases between them. Cohort allocation depended upon clinical history that participants reported. Symptom resolution, clearance, or two negative PCRs marked donors in Cohort 3 as recovered. The sample was PBMCs or T cells enriched from blood (not recorded which). This sequence joins TRBV11-1 and TRBJ1-1; the D gene is possibly TRBD1 (5 bases). The receptor was isolated from a man in his 60s who had recovered from COVID-19. Written as DNA, the CDR3 is TGTGCCAGCAGCCGACAGACGAACACTGAAGCTTTCTTT. Residues: CASSRQTNTEAFF. Together with reference TRBV11-1 and TRBJ1-1, the CDR3 gives the full variable domain: EAEVAQSPRYKITEKSQAVAFWCDPISGHATLYWYRQILGQGPELLVQFQDESVVDDSQLPKDRFSAERLKGVDSTLKIQPAELGDSAMYLCASSRQTNTEAFFGQGTRLTVV.